Here is one T cell receptor beta chain with its context. The antigen is undetermined. A single base separates this from a much larger clone, so it may be a read error. This entry comes from a study of molecular identifiers for immune sequencing clone quantification. About the study: For replicates, RNA isolated from around 20,000 or 99,000 naive CD8 cells was divided into five portions, of which four were sequenced. Study-wide results and limits: For effector cells, clones above 20 RNA copies held over 99% of molecules; for naive cells, under 1%.

This CDR3 is 15 amino acids long. Each CDR3 protein is one row after TCRdb ran MiXCR on the PCR reads. The sample contains more than 450,000 distinct CDR3 sequences, about a fifth of which appear only once. The clonotype originates from a human donor in good health. Some libraries in this study had Jurkat cell RNA spiked in. Input material: naive CD8+ T cells from blood, with Jurkat cell RNA spiked in. The subset here: FACS-sorted CD8+CD4-CCR7+CD45RA+ naive T cells. The chain couples TRBV12-3 or TRBV12-4 to TRBJ1-6, with D hard to call. The CDR3 loop reads CASSFVEIYSSPLHF. Here the CDR3 DNA reads TGTGCCAGCAGTTTTGTGGAGATCTATAGTTCACCCCTCCACTTT.